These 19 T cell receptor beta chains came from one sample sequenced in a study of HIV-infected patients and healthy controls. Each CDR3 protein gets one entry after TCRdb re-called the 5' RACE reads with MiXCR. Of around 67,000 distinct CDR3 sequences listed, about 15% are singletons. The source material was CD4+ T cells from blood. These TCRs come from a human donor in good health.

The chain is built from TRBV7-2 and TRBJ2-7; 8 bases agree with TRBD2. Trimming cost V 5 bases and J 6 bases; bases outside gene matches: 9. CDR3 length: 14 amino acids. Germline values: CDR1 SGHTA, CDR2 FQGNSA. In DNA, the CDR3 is TGTGCCAGCAGCACGAGCGGGAGTCAATTCGAGCAGTACTTC. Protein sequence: CASSTSGSQFEQYF. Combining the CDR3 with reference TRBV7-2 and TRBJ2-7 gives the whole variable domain GAGVSQSPSNKVTEKGKDVELRCDPISGHTALYWYRQSLGQGLEFLIYFQGNSAPDKSGLPSDRFSAERTGGSVSTLTIQRTQQEDSAVYLCASSTSGSQFEQYFGPGTRLTVT.

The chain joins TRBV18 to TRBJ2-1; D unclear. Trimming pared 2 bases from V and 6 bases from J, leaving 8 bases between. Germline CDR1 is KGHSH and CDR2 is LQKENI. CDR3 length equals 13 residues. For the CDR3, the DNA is TGTGCCAGCTCACCAAGGCAGTTCAATGAGCAGTTCTTC. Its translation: CASSPRQFNEQFF. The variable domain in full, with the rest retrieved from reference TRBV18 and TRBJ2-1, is NAGVMQNPRHLVRRRGQEARLRCSPMKGHSHVYWYRQLPEEGLKFMVYLQKENIIDESGMPKERFSAEFPKEGPSILRIQQVVRGDSAAYFCASSPRQFNEQFFGPGTRLTVL.

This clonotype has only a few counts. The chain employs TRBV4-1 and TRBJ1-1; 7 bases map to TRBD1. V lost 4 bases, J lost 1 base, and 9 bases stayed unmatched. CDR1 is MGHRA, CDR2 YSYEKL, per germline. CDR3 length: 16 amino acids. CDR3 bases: TGCGCCAGCAGCCGAATGTGGGGGACAGAGAACACTGAAGCTTTCTTT. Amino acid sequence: CASSRMWGTENTEAFF.

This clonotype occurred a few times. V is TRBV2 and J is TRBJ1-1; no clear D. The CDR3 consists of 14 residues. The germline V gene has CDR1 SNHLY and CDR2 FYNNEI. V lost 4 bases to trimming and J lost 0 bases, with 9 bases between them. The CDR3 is CASSGSGLNTEAFF. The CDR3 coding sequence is TGTGCCAGCAGTGGTTCAGGACTGAACACTGAAGCTTTCTTT. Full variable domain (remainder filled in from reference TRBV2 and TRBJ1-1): EPEVTQTPSHQVTQMGQEVILRCVPISNHLYFYWYRQILGQKVEFLVSFYNNEISEKSEIFDDQFSVERPDGSNFTLKIRSTKLEDSAMYFCASSGSGLNTEAFFGQGTRLTVV.

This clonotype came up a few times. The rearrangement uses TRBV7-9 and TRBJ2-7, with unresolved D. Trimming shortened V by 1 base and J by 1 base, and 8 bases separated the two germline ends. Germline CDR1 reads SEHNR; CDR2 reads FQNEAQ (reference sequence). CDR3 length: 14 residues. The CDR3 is CASSLVGFSYEQYF. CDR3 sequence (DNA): TGTGCCAGCAGCTTAGTGGGGTTTTCCTACGAGCAGTACTTC. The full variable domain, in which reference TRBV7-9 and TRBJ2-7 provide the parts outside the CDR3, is DTGVSQNPRHKITKRGQNVTFRCDPISEHNRLYWYRQTLGQGPEFLTYFQNEAQLEKSRLLSDRFSAERPKGSFSTLEIQRTEQGDSAMYLCASSLVGFSYEQYFGPGTRLTVT.

The CDR3 sequence: CAISELADPNEQYF. Here the CDR3 DNA reads TGTGCCATCAGTGAACTAGCGGACCCTAACGAGCAGTACTTC. This rearrangement joins TRBV10-3 to TRBJ2-7; 8 bases map to TRBD2. J gave up 5 bases and V 3 bases, and 6 bases lay outside the gene matches. CDR1 is ENHRY and CDR2 is SYGVKD in the germline V gene. The CDR3 loop spans 14 amino acids.

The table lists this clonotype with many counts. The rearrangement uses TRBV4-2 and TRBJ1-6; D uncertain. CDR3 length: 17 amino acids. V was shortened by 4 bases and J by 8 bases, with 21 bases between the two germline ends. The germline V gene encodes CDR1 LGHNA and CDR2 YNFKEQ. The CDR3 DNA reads TGTGCCAGCAGCCCCCTTCGGAGTGGGGTCCCCTATTCACCCCTCCACTTT. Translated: CASSPLRSGVPYSPLHF.

CDR3 sequence: CASSPGLSTDTQYF. CDR3 in DNA: TGTGCCAGCTCACCCGGCCTTAGCACAGATACGCAGTATTTT. V and J are TRBV18 and TRBJ2-3; the D is unclear. The CDR3 has 14 residues. Trimming removed 3 bases at V and 0 bases at J, with 7 bases between. Germline CDR1 KGHSH, CDR2 LQKENI.

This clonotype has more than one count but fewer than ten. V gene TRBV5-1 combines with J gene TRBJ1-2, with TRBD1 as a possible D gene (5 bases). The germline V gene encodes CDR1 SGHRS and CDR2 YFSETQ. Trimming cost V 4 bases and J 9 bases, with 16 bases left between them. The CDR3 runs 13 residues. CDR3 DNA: TGCGCCAGCAGCGAGGGACCGCGAAGTAGCTACACCTTC. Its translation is CASSEGPRSSYTF. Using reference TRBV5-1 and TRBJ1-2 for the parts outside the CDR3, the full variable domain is KAGVTQTPRYLIKTRGQQVTLSCSPISGHRSVSWYQQTPGQGLQFLFEYFSETQRNKGNFPGRFSGRQFSNSRSEMNVSTLELGDSALYLCASSEGPRSSYTFGSGTRLTVV.

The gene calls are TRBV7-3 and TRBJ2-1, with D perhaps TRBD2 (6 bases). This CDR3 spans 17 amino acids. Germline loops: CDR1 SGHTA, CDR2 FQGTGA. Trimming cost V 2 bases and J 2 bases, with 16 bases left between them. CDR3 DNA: TGTGCCAGCAGCTTACAGTCCGGTAGCGGCCCCTACAATGAGCAGTTCTTC. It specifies CASSLQSGSGPYNEQFF.

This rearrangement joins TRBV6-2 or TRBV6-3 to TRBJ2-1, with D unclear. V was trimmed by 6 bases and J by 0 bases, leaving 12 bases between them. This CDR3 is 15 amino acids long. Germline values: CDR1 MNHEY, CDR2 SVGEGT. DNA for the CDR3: TGTGCCAGCAGACTACTTAGCAGCTCCTACAATGAGCAGTTCTTC. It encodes CASRLLSSSYNEQFF.

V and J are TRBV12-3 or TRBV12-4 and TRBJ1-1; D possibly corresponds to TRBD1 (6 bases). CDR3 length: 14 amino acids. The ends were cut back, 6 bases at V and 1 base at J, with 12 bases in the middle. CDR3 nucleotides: TGTGCCAGCAGGTTGGCGGGGGCGAACACTGAAGCTTTCTTT. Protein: CASRLAGANTEAFF.

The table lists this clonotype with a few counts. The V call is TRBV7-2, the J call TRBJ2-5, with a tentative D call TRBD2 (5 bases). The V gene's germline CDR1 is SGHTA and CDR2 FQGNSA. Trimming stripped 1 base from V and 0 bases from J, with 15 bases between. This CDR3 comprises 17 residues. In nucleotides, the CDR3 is TGTGCCAGCAGCTTAGATGTGCAGCGGAAATACCAAGAGACCCAGTACTTC. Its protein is CASSLDVQRKYQETQYF.

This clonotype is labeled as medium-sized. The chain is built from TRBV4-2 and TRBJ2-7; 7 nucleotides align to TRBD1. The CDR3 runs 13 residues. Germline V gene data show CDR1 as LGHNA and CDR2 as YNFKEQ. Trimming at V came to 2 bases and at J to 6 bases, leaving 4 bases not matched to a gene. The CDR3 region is CASSQRQGSEQYF. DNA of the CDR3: TGTGCCAGCAGCCAAAGACAGGGTAGCGAGCAGTACTTC.

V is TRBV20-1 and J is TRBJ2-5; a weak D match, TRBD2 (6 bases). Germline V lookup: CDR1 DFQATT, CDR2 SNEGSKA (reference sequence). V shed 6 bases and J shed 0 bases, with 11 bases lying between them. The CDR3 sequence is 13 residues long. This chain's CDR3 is CSAHSSDQETQYF. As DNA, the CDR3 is TGCAGTGCACACTCTAGCGACCAAGAGACCCAGTACTTC.

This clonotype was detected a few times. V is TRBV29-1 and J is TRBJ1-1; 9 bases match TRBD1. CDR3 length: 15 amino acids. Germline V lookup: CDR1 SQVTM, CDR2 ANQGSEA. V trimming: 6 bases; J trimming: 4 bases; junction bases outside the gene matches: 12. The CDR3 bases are TGCAGCGTGGTGGACAGGGGAGGTTCCACCACTGAAGCTTTCTTT. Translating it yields CSVVDRGGSTTEAFF.

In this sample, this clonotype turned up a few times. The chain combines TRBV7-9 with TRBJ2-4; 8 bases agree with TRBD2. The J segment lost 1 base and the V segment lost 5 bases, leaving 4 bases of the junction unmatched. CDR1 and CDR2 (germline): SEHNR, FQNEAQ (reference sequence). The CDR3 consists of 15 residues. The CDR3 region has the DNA TGTGCCAGCAGCATGAGCGGGAGTGCCAAAAACATTCAGTACTTC. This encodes CASSMSGSAKNIQYF.

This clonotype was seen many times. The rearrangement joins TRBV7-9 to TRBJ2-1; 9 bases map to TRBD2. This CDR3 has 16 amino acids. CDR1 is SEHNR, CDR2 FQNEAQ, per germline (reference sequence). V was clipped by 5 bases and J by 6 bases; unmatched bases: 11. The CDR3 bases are TGTGCCAGCAGCGCCCCCTCGGCGGGGGGGCCCAATGAGCAGTTCTTC. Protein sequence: CASSAPSAGGPNEQFF.

Here the CDR3 DNA reads TGTGCCAGCAGTTCGGGGGGACAGAAAAAGCATTTT. Protein product: CASSSGGQKKHF. The chain joins TRBV12-3 or TRBV12-4 to TRBJ1-5; 7 bases align to TRBD1. With V trimmed by 4 bases and J by 14 bases, 8 bases remained unmatched. The CDR3 is 12 residues long.